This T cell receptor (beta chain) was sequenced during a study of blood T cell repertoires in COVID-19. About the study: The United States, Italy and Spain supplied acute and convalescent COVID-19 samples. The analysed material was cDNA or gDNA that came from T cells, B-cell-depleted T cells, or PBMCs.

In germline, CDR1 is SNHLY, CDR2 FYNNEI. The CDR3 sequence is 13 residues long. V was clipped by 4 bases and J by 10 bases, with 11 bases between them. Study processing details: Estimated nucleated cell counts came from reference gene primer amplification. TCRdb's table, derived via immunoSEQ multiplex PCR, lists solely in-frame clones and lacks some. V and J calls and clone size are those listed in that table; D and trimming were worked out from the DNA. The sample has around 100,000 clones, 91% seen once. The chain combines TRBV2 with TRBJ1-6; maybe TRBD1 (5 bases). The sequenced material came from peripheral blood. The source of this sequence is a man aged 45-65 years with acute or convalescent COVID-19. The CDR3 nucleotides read TGTGCCAGCAGTGTGACAGTCGGATCACCCCTCCACTTT. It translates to CASSVTVGSPLHF.